The rows below give T cell receptor beta chains drawn from one sample of a study of T cell responses to AZD1222 COVID-19 vaccine. Here immunoSEQ multiplex PCR was the method, and the copy in TCRdb shows in-frame clones only, minus some. The top ten clones hold around 4.4% of a sample with approximately 130,000 clones, about 93% of them seen once. The starting material was peripheral blood, obtained 28 days after the second dose of the MenACWY control vaccine. These receptors all stem from an adult who received the MenACWY meningococcal vaccine as a control. Both conserved end residues are part of each CDR3. The order of the fields is J gene, clone size, V gene, D gene, CDR3 protein, CDR3 DNA. A D gene is named only where the DNA matches it firmly. Clone size is shown for a subset of rows, as once, few, many or a class of expanded clone.

TRBJ2-4	.	TRBV6-2/TRBV6-3	TRBD2	CASRPVPGLGEGDIQYF	TGTGCCAGCCGCCCCGTACCGGGACTAGGGGAAGGTGACATTCAGTACTTC
TRBJ2-2	.	TRBV11-2	.	CASSLLAGSYTGELFF	TGTGCCAGCAGCTTACTTGCGGGGAGCTACACCGGGGAGCTGTTTTTT
TRBJ1-1	.	TRBV5-1	TRBD1	CASSQGQAKGAPNTEAFF	TGCGCCAGCAGCCAGGGACAGGCCAAAGGGGCCCCGAACACTGAAGCTTTCTTT
TRBJ2-7	.	TRBV3-1/TRBV3-2	TRBD2	CASRGGGSGNYEQYF	TGTGCCAGCAGGGGCGGTGGTAGCGGGAACTACGAGCAGTACTTC
TRBJ1-1	.	TRBV5-4	.	CASSRPGGNTEAFF	TGTGCCAGCAGCCGACCCGGCGGGAACACTGAAGCTTTCTTT
TRBJ2-5	.	TRBV7-8	TRBD1	CASSYDRGETQYF	TGTGCCAGCAGTTACGACAGGGGAGAGACCCAGTACTTC
TRBJ1-6	.	TRBV4-1	.	CASSQDSGARNSPLHF	TGCGCCAGCAGCCAAGATAGTGGGGCGAGGAATTCACCCCTCCACTTT
TRBJ2-4	.	TRBV10-3	.	CAISEGILAKNIQYF	TGTGCCATCAGTGAAGGTATTCTAGCCAAAAACATTCAGTACTTC
TRBJ2-1	few	TRBV6-5	.	CASSYDPSAHEQFF	TGTGCCAGCAGTTACGACCCCTCGGCCCATGAGCAGTTCTTC
TRBJ1-3	.	TRBV19	.	CALGGPGNTIYF	TGTGCATTAGGGGGTCCTGGAAACACCATATATTTT
TRBJ2-7	.	TRBV12-3/TRBV12-4	.	CASRSVPGYEQYF	TGTGCCAGCAGGAGCGTTCCGGGCTACGAGCAGTACTTC
TRBJ1-1	.	TRBV18	.	CASSPQTGGPLNTEAFF	TGTGCCAGCTCACCCCAGACAGGTGGGCCATTGAACACTGAAGCTTTCTTT
TRBJ2-1	.	TRBV28	TRBD2	CASSLLPGGEQFF	TGTGCCAGCAGTTTATTGCCGGGAGGTGAGCAGTTCTTC
TRBJ1-4	few	TRBV14	TRBD1	CASSQGVQGRLFF	TGTGCCAGCAGCCAAGGTGTACAGGGGCGTCTGTTTTTT
TRBJ2-1	.	TRBV11-3	.	CASSSDGAHNEQFF	TGTGCCAGCAGCTCCGACGGGGCTCACAATGAGCAGTTCTTC
TRBJ2-2	.	TRBV14	.	CASSPKRQQGRYTGELFF	TGTGCCAGCAGCCCAAAGCGTCAACAGGGGAGGTACACCGGGGAGCTGTTTTTT
TRBJ2-7	.	TRBV30	TRBD1	CARGQGESEQYF	TGTGCCCGCGGGCAGGGGGAAAGCGAGCAGTACTTC
TRBJ1-6	few	TRBV24-1	.	CATSDSTGPYSPLHF	TGTGCCACCAGTGACTCCACAGGACCTTATTCACCCCTCCACTTT
TRBJ2-7	.	TRBV6-1	.	CASSELGSSYEQYF	TGTGCCAGCAGTGAACTGGGGAGCTCCTACGAGCAGTACTTC
TRBJ2-1	.	TRBV18	TRBD1	CASVRDSYNEQFF	TGTGCCAGCGTCCGGGACAGTTACAATGAGCAGTTCTTC
TRBJ2-1	.	TRBV27	TRBD2	CASSSLLAGHEQFF	TGTGCCAGCAGTTCCTTACTAGCGGGACATGAGCAGTTCTTC
TRBJ2-1	.	TRBV29-1	.	CSVEDQRRHNEQFF	TGCAGCGTTGAAGATCAACGCCGCCACAATGAGCAGTTCTTC
TRBJ2-5	.	TRBV3-1/TRBV3-2	TRBD1	CASSQGLAGGQETQYF	TGTGCCAGCAGCCAAGGCTTGGCAGGGGGCCAGGAGACCCAGTACTTC
TRBJ2-1	.	TRBV2	.	CASKRTGTWNEQFF	TGTGCCAGCAAGCGAACCGGGACGTGGAATGAGCAGTTCTTC
TRBJ2-2	.	TRBV6-1	.	CASSGGMNSRNTGELFF	TGTGCCAGCAGTGGGGGGATGAATTCACGCAACACCGGGGAGCTGTTTTTT
TRBJ2-2	.	TRBV5-1	.	CASSLTPSPDTGELFF	TGCGCCAGCAGCTTAACACCATCGCCTGACACCGGGGAGCTGTTTTTT
TRBJ1-4	once	TRBV7-9	TRBD1	CASSTPGQGEEKLFF	TGTGCCAGCAGCACGCCGGGACAGGGGGAGGAAAAACTGTTTTTT
TRBJ2-7	.	TRBV5-1	TRBD1	CASALAQGVEQYF	TGCGCCAGCGCGCTGGCACAGGGGGTCGAGCAGTACTTC
TRBJ2-6	few	TRBV6-2/TRBV6-3	.	CASSYSSGANVLTF	TGTGCCAGCAGTTACAGCTCTGGGGCCAACGTCCTGACTTTC
TRBJ1-3	.	TRBV15	TRBD1	CATSREVSDRASGNTIYF	TGTGCCACCAGCAGAGAAGTCTCTGACAGGGCCTCTGGAAACACCATATATTTT
TRBJ1-4	.	TRBV9	TRBD1	CASSAQGASNEKLFF	TGTGCCAGCAGCGCCCAGGGGGCATCTAATGAAAAACTGTTTTTT
TRBJ2-3	.	TRBV7-9	TRBD2	CASSPFLAGGRTDTQYF	TGTGCCAGCAGCCCCTTTCTAGCGGGAGGGAGAACAGATACGCAGTATTTT
TRBJ2-2	few	TRBV9	.	CASSVVGGRDTGELFF	TGTGCCAGCAGCGTAGTCGGGGGCCGGGACACCGGGGAGCTGTTTTTT
TRBJ2-1	.	TRBV6-6	.	CASSYPGIVDNEQFF	TGTGCCAGCAGTTACCCGGGTATCGTCGACAATGAGCAGTTCTTC
TRBJ1-2	.	TRBV5-6	.	CASSLRGNSQGGGYTF	TGTGCCAGCAGCTTGCGGGGGAACTCCCAAGGGGGTGGCTACACCTTC
TRBJ2-7	.	TRBV27	.	CASSLGVTYEQYF	TGTGCCAGCAGTTTAGGGGTTACCTACGAGCAGTACTTC
TRBJ2-5	.	TRBV19	.	CASRSTVVETQYF	TGTGCCAGTAGGTCGACAGTTGTAGAGACCCAGTACTTC
TRBJ2-1	.	TRBV7-8	TRBD2	CASSLDRLAGTYNEQFF	TGTGCCAGCAGCTTAGACCGGCTAGCGGGAACCTACAATGAGCAGTTCTTC
TRBJ2-4	.	TRBV28	.	CASSFGGAAKNIQYF	TGTGCCAGCAGTTTTGGGGGCGCAGCCAAAAACATTCAGTACTTC
TRBJ2-4	.	TRBV10-1	.	CASKELNGYF	TGCGCCAGCAAAGAGCTGAACGGGTACTTC
TRBJ2-5	.	TRBV14	TRBD2	CASSQDRGLVQETRYF	TGTGCCAGCAGCCAAGATCGGGGACTAGTCCAAGAGACCCGGTACTTC
TRBJ2-5	once	TRBV6-5	TRBD1	CASSTIQGSRETQYF	TGTGCCAGCAGTACAATACAGGGGTCAAGGGAGACCCAGTACTTC
TRBJ2-7	once	TRBV2	.	CASSEVPSSEQYF	TGTGCCAGCAGTGAGGTGCCTAGTAGCGAGCAGTACTTC
TRBJ1-5	.	TRBV5-1	TRBD1	CASSPDRGDQPQHF	TGCGCCAGCAGCCCCGACAGGGGGGATCAGCCCCAGCATTTT
TRBJ1-3	.	TRBV25-1	.	CASRTDSGNTIYF	TGTGCCAGCCGGACAGACTCTGGAAACACCATATATTTT
TRBJ2-7	.	TRBV7-6	.	CASSSSFYPGDEQYF	TGTGCCAGCAGCTCGAGCTTCTATCCAGGGGACGAGCAGTACTTC
TRBJ2-2	.	TRBV24-1	TRBD2	CATSDWGGLGNTGELFF	TGTGCCACCAGTGATTGGGGGGGATTAGGAAACACCGGGGAGCTGTTTTTT